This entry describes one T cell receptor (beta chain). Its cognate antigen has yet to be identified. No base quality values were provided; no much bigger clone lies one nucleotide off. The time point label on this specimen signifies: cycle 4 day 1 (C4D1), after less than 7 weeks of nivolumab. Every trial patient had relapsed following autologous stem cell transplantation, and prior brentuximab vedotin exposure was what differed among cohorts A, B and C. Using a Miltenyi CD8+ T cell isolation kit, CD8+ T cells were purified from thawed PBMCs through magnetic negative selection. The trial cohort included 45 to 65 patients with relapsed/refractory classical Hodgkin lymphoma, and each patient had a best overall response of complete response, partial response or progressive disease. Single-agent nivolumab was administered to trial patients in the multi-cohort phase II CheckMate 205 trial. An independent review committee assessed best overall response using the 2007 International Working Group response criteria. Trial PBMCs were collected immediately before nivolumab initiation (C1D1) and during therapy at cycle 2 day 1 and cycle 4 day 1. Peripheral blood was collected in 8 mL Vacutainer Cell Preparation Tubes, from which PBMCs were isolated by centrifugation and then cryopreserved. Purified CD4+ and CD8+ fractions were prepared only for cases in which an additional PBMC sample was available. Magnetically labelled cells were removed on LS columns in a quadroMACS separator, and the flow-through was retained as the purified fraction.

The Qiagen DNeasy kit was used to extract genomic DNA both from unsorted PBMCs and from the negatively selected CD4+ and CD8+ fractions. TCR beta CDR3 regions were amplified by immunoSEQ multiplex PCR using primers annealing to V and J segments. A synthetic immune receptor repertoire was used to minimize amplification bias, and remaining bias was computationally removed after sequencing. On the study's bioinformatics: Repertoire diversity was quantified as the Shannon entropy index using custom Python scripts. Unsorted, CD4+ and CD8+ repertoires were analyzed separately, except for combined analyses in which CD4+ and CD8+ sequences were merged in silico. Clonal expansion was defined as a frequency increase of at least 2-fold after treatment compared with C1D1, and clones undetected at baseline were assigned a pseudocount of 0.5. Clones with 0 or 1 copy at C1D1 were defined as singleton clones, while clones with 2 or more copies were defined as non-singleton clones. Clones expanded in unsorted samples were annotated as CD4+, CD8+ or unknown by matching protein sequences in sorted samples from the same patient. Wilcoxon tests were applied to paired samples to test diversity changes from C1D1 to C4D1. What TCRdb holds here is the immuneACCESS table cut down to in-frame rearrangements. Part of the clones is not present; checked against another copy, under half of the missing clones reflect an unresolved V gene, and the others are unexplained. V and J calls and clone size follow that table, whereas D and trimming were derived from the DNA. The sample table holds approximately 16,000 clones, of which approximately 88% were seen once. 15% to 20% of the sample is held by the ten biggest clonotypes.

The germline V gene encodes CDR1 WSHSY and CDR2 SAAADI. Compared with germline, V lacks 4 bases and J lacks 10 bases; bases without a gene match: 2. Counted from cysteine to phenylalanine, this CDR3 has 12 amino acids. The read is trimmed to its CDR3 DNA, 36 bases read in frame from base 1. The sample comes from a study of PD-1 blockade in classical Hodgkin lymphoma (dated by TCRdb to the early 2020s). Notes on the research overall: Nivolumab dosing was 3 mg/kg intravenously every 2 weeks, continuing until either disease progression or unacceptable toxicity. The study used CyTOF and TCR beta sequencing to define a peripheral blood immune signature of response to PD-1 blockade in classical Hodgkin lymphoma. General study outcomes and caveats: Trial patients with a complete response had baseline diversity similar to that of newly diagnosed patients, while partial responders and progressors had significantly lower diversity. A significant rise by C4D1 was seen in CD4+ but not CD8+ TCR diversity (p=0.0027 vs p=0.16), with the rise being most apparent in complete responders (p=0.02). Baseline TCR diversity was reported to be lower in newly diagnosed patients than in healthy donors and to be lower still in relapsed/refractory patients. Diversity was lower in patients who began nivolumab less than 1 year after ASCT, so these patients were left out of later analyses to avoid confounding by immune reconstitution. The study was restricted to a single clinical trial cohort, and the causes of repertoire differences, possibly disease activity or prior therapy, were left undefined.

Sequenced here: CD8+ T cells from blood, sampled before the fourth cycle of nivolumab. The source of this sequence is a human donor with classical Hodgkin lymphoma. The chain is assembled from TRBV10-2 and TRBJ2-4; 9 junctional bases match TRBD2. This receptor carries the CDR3 CASSGAGGIQYF. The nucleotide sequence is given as TGCGCCAGCAGTGGAGCGGGAGGAATTCAGTACTTC.